This TCR beta chain appears in the sequencing data of a study of T-cell reconstitution after alpha-beta-depleted transplantation in children. Unique molecular identifiers were incorporated when the TCRbeta library was constructed. From the PCR reads, TCRdb called clonotypes with MiXCR, one entry per CDR3 protein. Found here are 500,000 to 750,000 distinct CDR3 sequences, over 20% of them singletons; the top ten hold about a third. With respect to this clonotype: Its antigen is not identified.

Trimming took off 3 bases at V and 6 bases at J, with 6 bases between the two ends. The CDR3 runs 12 residues. Regarding the study as a whole: In patients about two months after transplant, alpha-beta T cells reportedly arose from several hundred expanded graft clones. Most T-cell counts and diversity one year after the transplant came from T cells that were newly produced. At day 60, the high TCRbeta diversity found in some patients originated from recipient T cells and thymic progenitors that had survived.

The J gene is TRBJ2-1, the V gene TRBV12-3 or TRBV12-4; D is unclear. The receptor was derived from a boy in the first two years of life with Wiskott-Aldrich syndrome, due to receive a stem cell transplant. This specimen consisted of PBMCs, obtained before TCRalphabeta/CD19-depleted stem cell transplant. The CDR3 coding sequence is TGTGCCAGCAGTTTTGGGATCAATGAGCAGTTCTTC. Its translation is CASSFGINEQFF.